This is a list of T cell receptor beta chains from one sample in a study of blood T cell repertoires in COVID-19. Assay: immunoSEQ multiplex PCR; the TCRdb copy retains only in-frame clones and omits some. Among about 88,000 clones listed, 88% were seen once. Sequences were obtained from peripheral blood. The source of these receptors is a woman over 75 with acute or convalescent COVID-19. The CDR3 runs from the conserved cysteine through the conserved F or W. The D gene is left open where the match is weak. Clone sizes are given selectively: once, few, many, or a class where the clone is expanded.

CDR3 protein: CGSGQGGLSGANVLTF
CDR3 DNA: TGTGGCTCCGGACAGGGGGGCCTCTCTGGGGCCAACGTCCTGACTTTC
CDR3 length: 16
clone size: NA
V gene: TRBV19
D gene: TRBD1
J gene: TRBJ2-6

CDR3 protein: CASSVGPLGNSPLHF
CDR3 DNA: TGTGCCAGCAGCGTAGGTCCCCTAGGCAATTCACCCCTCCACTTT
CDR3 length: 15
clone size: NA
V gene: TRBV9
D gene: NA
J gene: TRBJ1-6

CDR3 protein: CASKGLAGGTYNEQFF
CDR3 DNA: TGTGCCAGCAAGGGACTAGCGGGGGGGACCTACAATGAGCAGTTCTTC
CDR3 length: 16
clone size: NA
V gene: TRBV2
D gene: TRBD2
J gene: TRBJ2-1

CDR3 protein: CASSSWTGVNTEAFF
CDR3 DNA: TGTGCCAGCAGCTCGTGGACAGGGGTGAACACTGAAGCTTTCTTT
CDR3 length: 15
clone size: NA
V gene: TRBV7-3
D gene: TRBD1
J gene: TRBJ1-1

CDR3 protein: CASRWTSGTNEQFF
CDR3 DNA: TGCGCCAGCAGGTGGACTAGCGGTACTAATGAGCAGTTCTTC
CDR3 length: 14
clone size: NA
V gene: TRBV5-1
D gene: TRBD2
J gene: TRBJ2-1

CDR3 protein: CASSPRIAAYNEQFF
CDR3 DNA: TGTGCCAGCAGCCCCCGGATAGCGGCGTACAATGAGCAGTTCTTC
CDR3 length: 15
clone size: NA
V gene: TRBV5-8
D gene: NA
J gene: TRBJ2-1

CDR3 protein: CATSRERDRVKFF
CDR3 DNA: TGTGCCACCAGCAGAGAGCGGGACAGGGTGAAGTTCTTC
CDR3 length: 13
clone size: NA
V gene: TRBV15
D gene: TRBD1
J gene: TRBJ2-1

CDR3 protein: CASSFGDRVSNEQFF
CDR3 DNA: TGTGCCAGCAGCTTTGGGGACAGGGTGTCCAATGAGCAGTTCTTC
CDR3 length: 15
clone size: NA
V gene: TRBV7-3
D gene: TRBD1
J gene: TRBJ2-1

CDR3 protein: CASSLSLRATIVAKNIQYF
CDR3 DNA: TGTGCCAGCAGTTTATCCCTTCGGGCGACTATAGTGGCCAAAAACATTCAGTACTTC
CDR3 length: 19
clone size: NA
V gene: TRBV28
D gene: NA
J gene: TRBJ2-4

CDR3 protein: CASSLGTKQFF
CDR3 DNA: TGTGCCAGCAGTTTAGGGACTAAGCAGTTCTTC
CDR3 length: 11
clone size: NA
V gene: TRBV12-3/TRBV12-4
D gene: NA
J gene: TRBJ2-1

CDR3 protein: CASSPWRETDTQYF
CDR3 DNA: TGTGCCAGCTCCCCGTGGCGGGAGACAGATACGCAGTATTTT
CDR3 length: 14
clone size: NA
V gene: TRBV18
D gene: TRBD2
J gene: TRBJ2-3

CDR3 protein: CASSQARDRLYGYTF
CDR3 DNA: TGCGCCAGCAGCCAAGCCCGGGACAGACTCTATGGCTACACCTTC
CDR3 length: 15
clone size: NA
V gene: TRBV4-3
D gene: TRBD1
J gene: TRBJ1-2

CDR3 protein: CASSLGQAGVNQPQHF
CDR3 DNA: TGCGCCAGCAGCTTGGGGCAGGCAGGGGTAAATCAGCCCCAGCATTTT
CDR3 length: 16
clone size: NA
V gene: TRBV5-1
D gene: NA
J gene: TRBJ1-5

CDR3 protein: CASSQVGQGFTEAFF
CDR3 DNA: TGTGCCAGCAGCCAAGTAGGACAGGGGTTTACTGAAGCTTTCTTT
CDR3 length: 15
clone size: NA
V gene: TRBV4-2
D gene: TRBD1
J gene: TRBJ1-1

CDR3 protein: CASSQGTRGQVEQFF
CDR3 DNA: TGCGCCAGCAGCCAAGGGACGAGGGGGCAGGTTGAGCAGTTCTTC
CDR3 length: 15
clone size: NA
V gene: TRBV4-1
D gene: TRBD1
J gene: TRBJ2-1

CDR3 protein: CATSDGTATNYGYTF
CDR3 DNA: TGTGCCACCAGCGATGGGACAGCTACTAACTATGGCTACACCTTC
CDR3 length: 15
clone size: NA
V gene: TRBV15
D gene: TRBD1
J gene: TRBJ1-2

CDR3 protein: CASSTYQVGNSPLHF
CDR3 DNA: TGTGCCAGCAGCACCTACCAGGTTGGAAATTCACCCCTCCACTTT
CDR3 length: 15
clone size: NA
V gene: TRBV7-2
D gene: NA
J gene: TRBJ1-6

CDR3 protein: CASSQDRGRVSPEAFF
CDR3 DNA: TGCGCCAGCAGCCAAGATCGCGGCAGGGTCTCTCCTGAAGCTTTCTTT
CDR3 length: 16
clone size: NA
V gene: TRBV4-3
D gene: NA
J gene: TRBJ1-1

CDR3 protein: CASSSGEGVNEQYF
CDR3 DNA: TGTGCCAGCAGTTCCGGGGAGGGGGTGAACGAGCAGTACTTC
CDR3 length: 14
clone size: NA
V gene: TRBV27
D gene: NA
J gene: TRBJ2-7

CDR3 protein: CASSLLPAATNEKLFF
CDR3 DNA: TGTGCCAGCAGTCTGCTCCCTGCGGCAACTAATGAAAAACTGTTTTTT
CDR3 length: 16
clone size: NA
V gene: TRBV6-2/TRBV6-3
D gene: NA
J gene: TRBJ1-4

CDR3 protein: CASSPTPQGYPEAFF
CDR3 DNA: TGCGCCAGCAGCCCGACCCCGCAGGGGTACCCTGAAGCTTTCTTT
CDR3 length: 15
clone size: NA
V gene: TRBV5-1
D gene: NA
J gene: TRBJ1-1

CDR3 protein: CASSLLGGSNTGELFF
CDR3 DNA: TGTGCCAGCAGCCTATTGGGAGGTTCGAACACCGGGGAGCTGTTTTTT
CDR3 length: 16
clone size: NA
V gene: TRBV7-3
D gene: NA
J gene: TRBJ2-2

CDR3 protein: CASSQELGFNQPQHF
CDR3 DNA: TGCGCCAGCAGCCAAGAATTGGGCTTTAATCAGCCCCAGCATTTT
CDR3 length: 15
clone size: NA
V gene: TRBV4-3
D gene: NA
J gene: TRBJ1-5

CDR3 protein: CASSGRGIAGVMNSIRHNEQFF
CDR3 DNA: TGTGCCAGCAGTGGCCGGGGCATAGCGGGAGTCATGAACTCGATCCGACACAATGAGCAGTTCTTC
CDR3 length: 22
clone size: NA
V gene: TRBV28
D gene: TRBD2
J gene: TRBJ2-1

CDR3 protein: CASSFMAGRDYEQYF
CDR3 DNA: TGTGCCAGTAGTTTTATGGCAGGGCGGGACTACGAGCAGTACTTC
CDR3 length: 15
clone size: once
V gene: TRBV19
D gene: NA
J gene: TRBJ2-7

CDR3 protein: CASSLVGGLTEAFF
CDR3 DNA: TGTGCCAGCAGCTTAGTGGGGGGACTGACAGAAGCTTTCTTT
CDR3 length: 14
clone size: NA
V gene: TRBV7-9
D gene: NA
J gene: TRBJ1-1

CDR3 protein: CASGDSTDTQYF
CDR3 DNA: TGTGCCAGCGGAGATAGCACAGATACGCAGTATTTT
CDR3 length: 12
clone size: NA
V gene: TRBV13
D gene: NA
J gene: TRBJ2-3

CDR3 protein: CASSHGRQALPTGELFF
CDR3 DNA: TGTGCCAGCAGCCATGGCCGACAGGCTCTACCCACCGGGGAGCTGTTTTTT
CDR3 length: 17
clone size: NA
V gene: TRBV4-2
D gene: NA
J gene: TRBJ2-2

CDR3 protein: CASSPRTAGDTQYF
CDR3 DNA: TGTGCCAGCAGCCCTAGGACAGCAGGGGATACGCAGTATTTT
CDR3 length: 14
clone size: NA
V gene: TRBV11-3
D gene: NA
J gene: TRBJ2-3

CDR3 protein: CASSSGFYGYTF
CDR3 DNA: TGTGCCAGTTCCTCGGGGTTTTATGGCTACACCTTC
CDR3 length: 12
clone size: NA
V gene: TRBV2
D gene: NA
J gene: TRBJ1-2

CDR3 protein: CASRKGQGGSREKLFF
CDR3 DNA: TGCGCCAGCAGAAAGGGACAGGGTGGATCAAGGGAAAAACTGTTTTTT
CDR3 length: 16
clone size: NA
V gene: TRBV5-1
D gene: TRBD1
J gene: TRBJ1-4

CDR3 protein: CASSIRLSEQFF
CDR3 DNA: TGTGCCAGTAGTATTCGACTAAGTGAGCAGTTCTTC
CDR3 length: 12
clone size: NA
V gene: TRBV19
D gene: NA
J gene: TRBJ2-1

CDR3 protein: CASSPVQGAYGYTF
CDR3 DNA: TGTGCCAGCAGCCCCGTACAGGGCGCCTATGGCTACACCTTC
CDR3 length: 14
clone size: NA
V gene: TRBV27
D gene: NA
J gene: TRBJ1-2

CDR3 protein: CASSRSLAGGPSTQYF
CDR3 DNA: TGTGCCAGCAGCCGCTCACTAGCGGGGGGGCCATCGACCCAGTACTTC
CDR3 length: 16
clone size: few
V gene: TRBV13
D gene: TRBD2
J gene: TRBJ2-5

CDR3 protein: CASSLTSDSEQYF
CDR3 DNA: TGTGCCAGCAGTTTAACCTCGGACAGCGAGCAGTACTTC
CDR3 length: 13
clone size: NA
V gene: TRBV12-3/TRBV12-4
D gene: NA
J gene: TRBJ2-7

CDR3 protein: CASSPSWAGDEQFF
CDR3 DNA: TGTGCCAGCTCACCATCATGGGCGGGAGATGAGCAGTTCTTC
CDR3 length: 14
clone size: NA
V gene: TRBV18
D gene: TRBD2
J gene: TRBJ2-1

CDR3 protein: CASSLGRGPGYTF
CDR3 DNA: TGTGCCAGCAGCTTGGGCAGGGGGCCTGGCTACACCTTC
CDR3 length: 13
clone size: once
V gene: TRBV5-4
D gene: TRBD1
J gene: TRBJ1-2